This T cell receptor beta chain was found in a study of T cell changes during pregnancy in multiple sclerosis. Germline CDR1 is KGHSH and CDR2 is LQKENI. Between the trimmed V and J ends, which lost 6 bases and 8 bases, there was a span of 10 bases. The CDR3 length is 11 residues. Sequencing used immunoSEQ multiplex PCR; TCRdb keeps in-frame clones, though not all of them. The table includes tens of thousands of clones, around 90% detected once. The chain recombines TRBV18 with TRBJ1-2; D is ambiguous. This clonotype originated in a female donor with multiple sclerosis, enrolled in a pregnancy study. Source: peripheral blood, taken in the first trimester of pregnancy. The CDR3: CASSREGGYTF. The CDR3 bases are TGTGCCAGCTCGCGGGAGGGCGGCTACACCTTC.